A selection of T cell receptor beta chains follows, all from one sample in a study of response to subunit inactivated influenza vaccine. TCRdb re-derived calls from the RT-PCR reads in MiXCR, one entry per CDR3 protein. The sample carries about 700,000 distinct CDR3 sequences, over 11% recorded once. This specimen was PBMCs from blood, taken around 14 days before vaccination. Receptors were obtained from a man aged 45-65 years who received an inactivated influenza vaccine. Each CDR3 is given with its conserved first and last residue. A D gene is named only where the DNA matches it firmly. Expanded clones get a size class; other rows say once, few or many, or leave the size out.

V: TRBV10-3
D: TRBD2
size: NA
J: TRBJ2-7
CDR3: CAIRGGGAYEQYF
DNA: TGTGCCATCAGAGGCGGGGGGGCCTACGAGCAGTACTTC

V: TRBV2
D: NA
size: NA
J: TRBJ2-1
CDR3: CASSSSGARVELFF
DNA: TGTGCCAGCAGTTCCTCCGGGGCGCGGGTTGAGCTGTTCTTC

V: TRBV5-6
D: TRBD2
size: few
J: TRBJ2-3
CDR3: CASSFGREGGTDTQYF
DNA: TGTGCCAGCAGCTTTGGTCGGGAGGGCGGCACAGATACGCAGTATTTT

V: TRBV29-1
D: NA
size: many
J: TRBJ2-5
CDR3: CSVEGQQGGETQYF
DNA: TGCAGCGTTGAAGGCCAACAGGGTGGAGAGACCCAGTACTTC

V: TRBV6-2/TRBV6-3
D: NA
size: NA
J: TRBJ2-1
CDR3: CASSSVAGEQFF
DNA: TGTGCCAGCAGTTCTGTCGCCGGTGAGCAGTTCTTC

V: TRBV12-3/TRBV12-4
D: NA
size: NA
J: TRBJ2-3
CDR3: CASSLIGLSGTDTQYF
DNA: TGTGCCAGCAGTTTGATCGGGCTTTCAGGCACAGATACGCAGTATTTT

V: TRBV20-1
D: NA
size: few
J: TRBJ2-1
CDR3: CSATVYNEQFF
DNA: TGCAGTGCTACGGTATACAATGAGCAGTTCTTC

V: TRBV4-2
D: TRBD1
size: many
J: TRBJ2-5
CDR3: CASSQDRATGRTTQYF
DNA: TGTGCCAGCAGCCAAGATAGAGCGACAGGGAGAACGACCCAGTACTTC

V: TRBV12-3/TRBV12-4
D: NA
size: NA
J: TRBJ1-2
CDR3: CASRTGTSDSGYTF
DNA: TGTGCCAGCAGGACAGGTACGTCGGACTCTGGCTACACCTTC

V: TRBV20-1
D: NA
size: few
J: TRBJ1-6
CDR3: CSASSGDSPLHF
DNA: TGCAGTGCTAGTTCAGGGGATTCACCCCTCCACTTT

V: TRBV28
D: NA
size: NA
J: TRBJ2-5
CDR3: CASSKSGTSGGETQYF
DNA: TGTGCCAGCAGTAAGTCCGGGACCAGTGGTGGGGAGACCCAGTACTTC

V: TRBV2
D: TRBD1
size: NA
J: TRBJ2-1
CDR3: CASSEGQGYNEQFF
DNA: TGTGCCAGCAGTGAGGGACAGGGTTACAATGAGCAGTTCTTC

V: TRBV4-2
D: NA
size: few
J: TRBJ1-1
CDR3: CASSQVASRMNTEAFF
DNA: TGTGCCAGCAGCCAAGTCGCATCCAGGATGAACACTGAAGCTTTCTTT

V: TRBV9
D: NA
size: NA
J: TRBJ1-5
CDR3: CASSVSPDQPQHF
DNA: TGTGCCAGCAGCGTATCCCCTGATCAGCCCCAGCATTTT

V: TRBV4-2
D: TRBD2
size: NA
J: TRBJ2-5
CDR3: CASSQEGLAGEAQYF
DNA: TGTGCCAGCAGCCAAGAGGGACTAGCGGGAGAGGCCCAGTACTTC

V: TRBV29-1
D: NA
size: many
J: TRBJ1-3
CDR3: CSVDPGDGNTIYF
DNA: TGCAGCGTGGACCCGGGGGATGGAAACACCATATATTTT

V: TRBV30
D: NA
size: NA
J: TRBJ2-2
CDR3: CASTGINTGELFF
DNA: TGTGCCTCCACAGGGATTAACACCGGGGAGCTGTTTTTT

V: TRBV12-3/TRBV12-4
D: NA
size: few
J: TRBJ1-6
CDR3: CASSLPGPNSPLHF
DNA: TGTGCCAGCAGTTTGCCAGGGCCAAATTCACCCCTCCACTTT

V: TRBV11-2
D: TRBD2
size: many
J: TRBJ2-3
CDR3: CASSLTAGSTDTQYF
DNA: TGTGCCAGCAGCTTAACAGCGGGAAGCACAGATACGCAGTATTTT

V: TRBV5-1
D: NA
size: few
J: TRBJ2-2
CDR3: CASSLVVGTYFGELFF
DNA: TGCGCCAGCAGCTTGGTGGTGGGCACGTACTTCGGGGAGCTGTTTTTT

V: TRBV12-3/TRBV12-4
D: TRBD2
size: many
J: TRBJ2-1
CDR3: CASSLEDLAVHNEQFF
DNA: TGTGCCAGCAGTTTAGAGGATCTAGCGGTCCACAATGAGCAGTTCTTC

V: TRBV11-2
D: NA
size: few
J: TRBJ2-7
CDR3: CASSLAALVGTYEQYF
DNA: TGTGCCAGCAGCTTAGCGGCTCTCGTCGGAACCTACGAGCAGTACTTC

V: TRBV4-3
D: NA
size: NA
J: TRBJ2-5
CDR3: CASSQEFGRGIQETQYF
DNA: TGCGCCAGCAGCCAAGAGTTTGGTCGGGGAATCCAAGAGACCCAGTACTTC

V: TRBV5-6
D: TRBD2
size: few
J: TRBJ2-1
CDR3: CASSWRLAGGDNEQFF
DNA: TGTGCCAGCAGCTGGCGACTAGCGGGAGGCGACAATGAGCAGTTCTTC

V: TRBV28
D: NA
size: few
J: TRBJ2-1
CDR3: CASSLQWAPGTSPSSYNEQFF
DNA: TGTGCCAGCAGTTTACAGTGGGCCCCCGGGACGAGCCCTAGCTCCTACAATGAGCAGTTCTTC

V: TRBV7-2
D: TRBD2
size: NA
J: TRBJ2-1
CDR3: CASSLGLAGGGGQFF
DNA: TGTGCCAGCAGCTTAGGGCTAGCGGGAGGAGGGGGGCAGTTCTTC